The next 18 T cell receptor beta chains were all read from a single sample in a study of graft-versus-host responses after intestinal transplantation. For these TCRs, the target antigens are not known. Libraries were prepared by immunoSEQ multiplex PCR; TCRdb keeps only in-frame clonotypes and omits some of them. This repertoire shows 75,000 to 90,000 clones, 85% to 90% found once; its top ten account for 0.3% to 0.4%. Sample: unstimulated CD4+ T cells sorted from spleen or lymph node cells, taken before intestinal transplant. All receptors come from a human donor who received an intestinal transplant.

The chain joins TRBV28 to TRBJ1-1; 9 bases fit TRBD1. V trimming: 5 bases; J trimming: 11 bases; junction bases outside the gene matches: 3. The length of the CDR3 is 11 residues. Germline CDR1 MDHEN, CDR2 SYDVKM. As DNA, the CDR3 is TGTGCCAGCAGTCGTGGGACAGGGGCTTTCTTT. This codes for CASSRGTGAFF.

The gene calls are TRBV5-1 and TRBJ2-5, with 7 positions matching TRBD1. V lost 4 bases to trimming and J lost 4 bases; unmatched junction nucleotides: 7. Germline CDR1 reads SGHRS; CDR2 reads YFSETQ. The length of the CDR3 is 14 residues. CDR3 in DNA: TGCGCCAGCAGCCCCACGACAGGGTTAGAGACCCAGTACTTC. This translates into CASSPTTGLETQYF.

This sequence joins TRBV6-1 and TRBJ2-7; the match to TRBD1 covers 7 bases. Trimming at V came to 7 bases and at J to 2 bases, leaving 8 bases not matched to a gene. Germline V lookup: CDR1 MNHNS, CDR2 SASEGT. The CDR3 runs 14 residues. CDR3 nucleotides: TGTGCCAGCATTAGACAGGGCCCCACCTACGAGCAGTACTTC. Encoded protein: CASIRQGPTYEQYF.

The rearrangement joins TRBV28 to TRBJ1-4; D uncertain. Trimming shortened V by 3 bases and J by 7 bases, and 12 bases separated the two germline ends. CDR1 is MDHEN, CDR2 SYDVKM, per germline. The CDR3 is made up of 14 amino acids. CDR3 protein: CASSFRPTGEKLFF. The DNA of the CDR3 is TGTGCCAGCAGTTTTAGACCGACGGGTGAAAAACTGTTTTTT.

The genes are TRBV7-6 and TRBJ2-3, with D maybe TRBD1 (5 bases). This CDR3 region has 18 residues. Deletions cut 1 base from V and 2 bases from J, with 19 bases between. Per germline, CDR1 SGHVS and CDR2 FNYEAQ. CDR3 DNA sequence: TGTGCCAGCAGCTTAGGGGTAGGGGCGGCCCCGTACACAGATACGCAGTATTTT. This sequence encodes CASSLGVGAAPYTDTQYF. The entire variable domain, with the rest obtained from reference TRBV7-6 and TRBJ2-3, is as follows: GAGVSQSPRYKVTKRGQDVALRCDPISGHVSLYWYRQALGQGPEFLTYFNYEAQQDKSGLPNDRFSAERPEGSISTLTIQRTEQRDSAMYRCASSLGVGAAPYTDTQYFGPGTRLTVL.

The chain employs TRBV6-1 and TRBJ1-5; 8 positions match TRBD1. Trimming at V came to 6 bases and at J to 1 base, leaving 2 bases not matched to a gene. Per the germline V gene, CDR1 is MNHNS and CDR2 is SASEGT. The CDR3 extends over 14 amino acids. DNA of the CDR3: TGTGCCAGCAGGACAGGGGTGAGCAATCAGCCCCAGCATTTT. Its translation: CASRTGVSNQPQHF.

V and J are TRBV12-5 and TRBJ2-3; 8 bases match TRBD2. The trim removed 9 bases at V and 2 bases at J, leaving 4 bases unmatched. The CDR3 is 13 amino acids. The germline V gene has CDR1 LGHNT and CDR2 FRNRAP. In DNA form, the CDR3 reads TGTGCTAGCTCGGGACTAGTCACAGATACGCAGTATTTT. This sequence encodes CASSGLVTDTQYF.

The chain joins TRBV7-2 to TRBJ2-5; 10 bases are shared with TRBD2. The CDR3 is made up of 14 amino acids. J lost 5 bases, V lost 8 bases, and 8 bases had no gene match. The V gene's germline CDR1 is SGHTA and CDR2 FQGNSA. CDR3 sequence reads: CASGRRAGGETQYF. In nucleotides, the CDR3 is TGTGCCAGCGGCCGAAGAGCGGGAGGGGAGACCCAGTACTTC.

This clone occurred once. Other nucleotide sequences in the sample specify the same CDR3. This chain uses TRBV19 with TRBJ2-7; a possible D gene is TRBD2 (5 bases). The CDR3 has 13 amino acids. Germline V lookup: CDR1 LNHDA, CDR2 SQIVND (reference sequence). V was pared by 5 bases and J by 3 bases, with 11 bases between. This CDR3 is CASSVNRDYEQYF. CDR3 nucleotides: TGTGCCAGTAGTGTAAACCGGGACTACGAGCAGTACTTC.

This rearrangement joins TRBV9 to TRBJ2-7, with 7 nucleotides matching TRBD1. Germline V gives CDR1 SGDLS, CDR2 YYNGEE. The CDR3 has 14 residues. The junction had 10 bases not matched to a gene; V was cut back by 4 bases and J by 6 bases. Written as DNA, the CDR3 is TGTGCCAGCAGCCGGGGACAGAGGGAGACCGAGCAGTACTTC. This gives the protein CASSRGQRETEQYF.

CDR3 bases: TGTGCCAGGCGGAGAAGGGGCACTGAAGCTTTCTTT. Protein: CARRRRGTEAFF. The genes are TRBV6-1 and TRBJ1-1, with D possibly TRBD1 on 5 matching bases. This CDR3 region has 12 residues. The V end was cut by 9 bases, the J end by 4 bases, with 12 bases between. The germline V gene encodes CDR1 MNHNS and CDR2 SASEGT.

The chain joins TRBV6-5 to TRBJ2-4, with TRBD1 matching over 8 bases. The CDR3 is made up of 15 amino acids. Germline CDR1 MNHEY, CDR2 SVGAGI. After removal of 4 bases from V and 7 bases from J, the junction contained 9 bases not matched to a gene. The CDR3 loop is CASSSVQGAGNIQYF. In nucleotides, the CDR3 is TGTGCCAGCAGTTCCGTTCAGGGGGCTGGGAACATTCAGTACTTC.

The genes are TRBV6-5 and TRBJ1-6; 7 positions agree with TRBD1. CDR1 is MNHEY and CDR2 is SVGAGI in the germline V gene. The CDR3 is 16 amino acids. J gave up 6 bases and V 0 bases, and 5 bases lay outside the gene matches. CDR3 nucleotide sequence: TGTGCCAGCAGTTACTCCTCGGGACAGATTAATTCACCCCTCCACTTT. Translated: CASSYSSGQINSPLHF.

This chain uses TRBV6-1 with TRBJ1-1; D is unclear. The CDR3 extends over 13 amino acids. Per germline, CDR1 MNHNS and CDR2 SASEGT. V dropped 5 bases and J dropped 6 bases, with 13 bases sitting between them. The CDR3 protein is CASSPSGIAEAFF. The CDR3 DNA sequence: TGTGCCAGCAGTCCGTCAGGAATCGCTGAAGCTTTCTTT.

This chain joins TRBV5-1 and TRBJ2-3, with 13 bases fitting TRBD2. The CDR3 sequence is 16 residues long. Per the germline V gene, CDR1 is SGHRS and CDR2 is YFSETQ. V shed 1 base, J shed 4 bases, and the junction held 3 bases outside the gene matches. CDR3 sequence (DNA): TGCGCCAGCAGCTTGCAACTAGCGGGAGGGGCAGATACGCAGTATTTT. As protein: CASSLQLAGGADTQYF.

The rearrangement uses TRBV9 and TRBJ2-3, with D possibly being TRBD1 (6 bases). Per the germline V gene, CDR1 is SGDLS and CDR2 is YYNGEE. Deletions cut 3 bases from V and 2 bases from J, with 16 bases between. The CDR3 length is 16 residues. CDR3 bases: TGTGCCAGCAGCGATGGACAGAACGGACCCACAGATACGCAGTATTTT. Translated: CASSDGQNGPTDTQYF.

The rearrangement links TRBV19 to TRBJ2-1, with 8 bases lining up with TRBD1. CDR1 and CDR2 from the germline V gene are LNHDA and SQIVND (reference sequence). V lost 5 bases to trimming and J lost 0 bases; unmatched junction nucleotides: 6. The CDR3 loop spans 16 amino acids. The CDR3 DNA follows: TGTGCCAGTAGTTCCGGACAGGGCGGCTCCTACAATGAGCAGTTCTTC. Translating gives CASSSGQGGSYNEQFF.

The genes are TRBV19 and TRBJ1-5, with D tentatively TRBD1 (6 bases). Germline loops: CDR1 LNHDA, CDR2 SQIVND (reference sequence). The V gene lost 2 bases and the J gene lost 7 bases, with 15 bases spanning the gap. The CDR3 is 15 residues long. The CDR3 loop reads CASSIHRAVDQPQHF. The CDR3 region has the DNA TGTGCCAGTAGTATACACAGGGCGGTGGACCAGCCCCAGCATTTT. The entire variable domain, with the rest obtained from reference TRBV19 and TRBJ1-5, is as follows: DGGITQSPKYLFRKEGQNVTLSCEQNLNHDAMYWYRQDPGQGLRLIYYSQIVNDFQKGDIAEGYSVSREKKESFPLTVTSAQKNPTAFYLCASSIHRAVDQPQHFGDGTRLSIL.